These T cell receptor beta chains were read from a single sample in a study of neurological immune-mediated disorders. Via MiXCR, TCRdb re-called the 5' RACE reads, giving one row per CDR3 protein. The sample contains roughly 66,000 distinct CDR3 sequences, under 5.5% of which appear only once. Sequenced material: PBMCs. These receptors originate from a woman in her seventies with multiple sclerosis. Both conserved end residues are part of each CDR3. Each record gives: V gene, clone size, D gene, J gene, CDR3 DNA, CDR3 protein. D genes are given only for firm matches. The size entry is marked missing in some rows and otherwise reads once, few, many or a size class.

TRBV7-8	.	TRBD2	TRBJ2-3	TGTGCCAGCAGCTACCTAGCGGGAGGGCCCGGGGCAGATACGCAGTATTTT	CASSYLAGGPGADTQYF
TRBV7-6	few	TRBD2	TRBJ2-2	TGTGCCAGCAGCTTGGGACTAGCGGGAGCTTCCGGGGAGCTGTTTTTT	CASSLGLAGASGELFF
TRBV5-1	many	.	TRBJ2-4	TGCGCCAGCAGCTCGGACCAGATCCCAAACATTCAGTACTTC	CASSSDQIPNIQYF
TRBV4-2	many	TRBD2	TRBJ2-2	TGTGCCAGCAGCCAAGTGGCCCTAGCGGGAGGGACCGGGGAGCTGTTTTTT	CASSQVALAGGTGELFF
TRBV5-6	few	.	TRBJ1-5	TGTGCCAGCAGCCTTTCCGGGTTAAATCAGCCCCAGCATTTT	CASSLSGLNQPQHF
TRBV15	.	TRBD1	TRBJ2-6	TGTGCCACCACCAACCGGGACAGGGCGATCTCTGGGGCCAACGTCCTGACTTTC	CATTNRDRAISGANVLTF
TRBV7-2	many	TRBD1	TRBJ2-7	TGTGCCAGCAGCTCCTACAGGGGAGAAGGCGAGCAGTACTTC	CASSSYRGEGEQYF
TRBV7-2	many	.	TRBJ2-3	TGTGCCAGCAGCTTAGGGGTCCAGAATACGCAGTATTTT	CASSLGVQNTQYF
TRBV5-1	many	.	TRBJ2-5	TGCGCCAGCAGCTTAGAAGGGCGACAAAGGCAAGAGACCCAGTACTTC	CASSLEGRQRQETQYF
TRBV6-5	many	TRBD1	TRBJ1-2	TGTGCCAGCAGACCCGGACAGGGGTACTACACCTTC	CASRPGQGYYTF
TRBV10-3	few	TRBD2	TRBJ2-4	TGTGCCATCAGTGATTCGGGAGGCAAAAACATTCAGTACTTC	CAISDSGGKNIQYF
TRBV7-3	.	TRBD1	TRBJ2-5	TGTGCCAGCAGCTTGGCAGGGGGCCTCCAAGAGACCCAGTACTTC	CASSLAGGLQETQYF
TRBV2	many	.	TRBJ1-2	TGTGCCAGCAGTGAAACAGGGACCTATGGCTACACCTTC	CASSETGTYGYTF
TRBV7-9	.	TRBD2	TRBJ2-1	TGTGCCAGCGGGACTAGCGGGAGGGCCAGCGAGCAGTTCTTC	CASGTSGRASEQFF
TRBV7-8	many	TRBD2	TRBJ2-1	TGTGCCAGCAGCTTAGCGGGGACTAGCGTGGATGAGCAGTTCTTC	CASSLAGTSVDEQFF
TRBV18	many	.	TRBJ2-5	TGTGCCAGCTCACCACTTACAGGCTTTTCCGGAGAGACCCAGTACTTC	CASSPLTGFSGETQYF
TRBV6-2/TRBV6-3	.	.	TRBJ2-1	TGTGCCAGCAGAAAGGGTGATAAGTGGATCAATGAGCAGTTCTTC	CASRKGDKWINEQFF
TRBV18	.	TRBD1	TRBJ2-3	TGTGCCAGCTCACCCGCGGCCTGGACAGGGGCCATGGAAGATACGCAGTATTTT	CASSPAAWTGAMEDTQYF
TRBV3-1	many	TRBD2	TRBJ2-1	TGTGCCAGCAGCCGAGGACTAGCGGGAGGGCCTGGCAATGAGCAGTTCTTC	CASSRGLAGGPGNEQFF
TRBV19	.	.	TRBJ1-1	TGTGCCAGTAGTCCCCGGGGGCTCGGGAACACTGAAGCTTTCTTT	CASSPRGLGNTEAFF
TRBV20-1	many	.	TRBJ2-7	TGCAGTGCTAGGAGACAGTTGGAGCAGTACTTC	CSARRQLEQYF
TRBV12-3/TRBV12-4	many	TRBD2	TRBJ2-3	TGTGCCAGCAGTTCGGGACTAACTAGCACAGATACGCAGTATTTT	CASSSGLTSTDTQYF
TRBV3-1	many	.	TRBJ1-1	TGTGCCAGCAGCCAAGATTTGGCCGGTTTCTTGGGGGGCAGTTTGAACACTGAAGCTTTCTTT	CASSQDLAGFLGGSLNTEAFF
TRBV7-8	many	TRBD1	TRBJ2-3	TGTGCCAGCAGCCACGGACAGGGCACGGGCCGAACAGATACGCAGTATTTT	CASSHGQGTGRTDTQYF
TRBV12-3/TRBV12-4	many	.	TRBJ2-7	TGTGCCAGCAGTTCCCAGGGGGGGTTGACCTACGAGCAGTACTTC	CASSSQGGLTYEQYF
TRBV6-2/TRBV6-3	.	.	TRBJ1-1	TGTGCCAGCAGACGCCAGTTGGGCACTGAAGCTTTCTTT	CASRRQLGTEAFF
TRBV20-1	many	TRBD2	TRBJ2-7	TGCAGTGCTAGAGATGTTAGCGGGAGCGCTTACGAGCAGTACTTC	CSARDVSGSAYEQYF
TRBV7-9	many	.	TRBJ2-5	TGTGCCAGCAGCTTAGAAGTGGGAAGGGAGACCCAGTACTTC	CASSLEVGRETQYF
TRBV20-1	.	TRBD2	TRBJ2-5	TGCAGTGCTAGAGTCGGGACTAGCTCGGAGACCCAGTACTTC	CSARVGTSSETQYF
TRBV12-3/TRBV12-4	many	.	TRBJ1-1	TGTGCCAGCAGTTTAGTTGCGGTTGGTGGGACTGAAGCTTTCTTT	CASSLVAVGGTEAFF